The 9 T cell receptor beta chains in this list originate from one sample, sequenced in a study of blood T cell repertoires in COVID-19. Method: immunoSEQ multiplex PCR; TCRdb's copy keeps in-frame clones and lacks some. The sample includes about 120,000 clones, about 87% of them seen just once. The sample was peripheral blood. These receptors were taken from a man aged 50-59 years with acute or convalescent COVID-19.

The chain has TRBV4-1 and TRBJ1-1, with 8 bases aligning to TRBD1. With V trimmed by 3 bases and J by 3 bases, 6 bases remained unmatched. The CDR3 loop spans 15 amino acids. The V gene's germline CDR1 is MGHRA and CDR2 YSYEKL. The CDR3 DNA follows: TGCGCCAGCAGCCACCTCAGGGGGCCGGACACTGAAGCTTTCTTT. Its protein product is CASSHLRGPDTEAFF.

The J gene is TRBJ1-3, the V gene TRBV18; 7 bases align to TRBD1. This CDR3 has 15 amino acids. V was pared by 3 bases and J by 4 bases, with 6 bases of the junction left unmatched. The germline CDR1 and CDR2 sequences are KGHSH and LQKENI. This CDR3 is CASSPETGSGNTIYF. The DNA of the CDR3 is TGTGCCAGCTCACCCGAGACAGGGTCGGGAAACACCATATATTTT.

The chain joins TRBV18 to TRBJ2-1; D is possibly TRBD2 (5 bases). V was shortened by 1 base and J by 2 bases, with 9 bases between the two germline ends. Germline V gene lookup returns CDR1 KGHSH and CDR2 LQKENI. This CDR3 contains 15 residues. CDR3 region: CASSPRRIPYNEQFF. The CDR3 nucleotides are TGTGCCAGCTCACCACGGAGGATCCCCTACAATGAGCAGTTCTTC.

The rearrangement links TRBV10-3 to TRBJ1-5; D gene ambiguous. V dropped 2 bases and J dropped 3 bases, with 8 bases sitting between them. This CDR3 is built from 14 residues. Per the germline V gene, CDR1 is ENHRY and CDR2 is SYGVKD. DNA of the CDR3: TGTGCCATCAGTGAGCCAGGCCCCAATCAGCCCCAGCATTTT. Its protein is CAISEPGPNQPQHF.

The genes are TRBV19 and TRBJ2-1; maybe TRBD2 (6 bases). Trimming cost V 7 bases and J 0 bases, with 10 bases left between them. This CDR3 is 14 amino acids long. Germline V gene data show CDR1 as LNHDA and CDR2 as SQIVND (reference sequence). CDR3: CASTAGSSYNEQFF. In DNA form, the CDR3 reads TGTGCCAGTACTGCGGGGAGCTCCTACAATGAGCAGTTCTTC.

This clone was counted once. V usage is TRBV28 and J usage is TRBJ1-5; tentatively, D is TRBD1 (6 bases). V gave up 1 base and J gave up 6 bases, with 16 bases separating them. Germline V gene lookup returns CDR1 MDHEN and CDR2 SYDVKM. The CDR3 contains 16 residues. The DNA for the CDR3 is TGTGCCAGCAGTTTATTAAAACGCCGGGACATTCAGCCCCAGCATTTT. Translating it yields CASSLLKRRDIQPQHF.

V is TRBV6-6 and J is TRBJ2-1; D gene unclear. Germline V gives CDR1 MNHNY, CDR2 SVGAGI (reference sequence). The V end was cut by 2 bases, the J end by 3 bases, with 8 bases between. The CDR3 loop spans 14 amino acids. The CDR3 region has the DNA TGTGCCAGCAGTTACAGAGCAGGCTACAATGAGCAGTTCTTC. This encodes CASSYRAGYNEQFF.

This clone appeared a single time. The chain uses TRBV5-1 and TRBJ1-4; D uncertain. The CDR3 consists of 15 residues. Germline lookup yields CDR1 SGHRS and CDR2 YFSETQ. V was pared by 6 bases and J by 3 bases, with 15 bases between. The CDR3 DNA is TGCGCCAGCACATCGATATTTGGCTCTAATGAAAAACTGTTTTTT. Residues: CASTSIFGSNEKLFF.

This clone was detected a few times. The rearrangement links TRBV6-2 or TRBV6-3 to TRBJ1-2, with 8 bases matching TRBD1. Trimming removed 2 bases from V and 9 bases from J; junction bases left unmatched: 8. The CDR3 is 14 residues long. Looked up from germline, CDR1 is MNHEY and CDR2 is SVGEGT. CDR3 region: CASSYPDRELRYTF. In DNA form, the CDR3 reads TGTGCCAGCAGTTACCCGGACAGGGAACTTCGCTACACCTTC.